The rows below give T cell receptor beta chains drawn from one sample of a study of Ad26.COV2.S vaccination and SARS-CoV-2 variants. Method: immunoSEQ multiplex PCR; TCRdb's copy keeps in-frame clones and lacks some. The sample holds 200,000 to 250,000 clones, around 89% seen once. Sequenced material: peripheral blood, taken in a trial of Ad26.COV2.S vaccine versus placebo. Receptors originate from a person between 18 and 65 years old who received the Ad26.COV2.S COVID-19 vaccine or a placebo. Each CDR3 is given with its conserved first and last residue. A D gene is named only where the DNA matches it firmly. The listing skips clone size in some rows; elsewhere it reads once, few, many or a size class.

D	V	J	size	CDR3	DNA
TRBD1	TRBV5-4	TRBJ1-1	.	CASSRETGGSEAFF	TGTGCCAGCAGCCGGGAGACAGGGGGCTCCGAAGCTTTCTTT
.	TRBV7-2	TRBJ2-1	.	CASSSYPYNEQFF	TGTGCCAGCAGCTCTTACCCCTACAATGAGCAGTTCTTC
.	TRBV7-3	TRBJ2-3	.	CASSLGRTVTDTQYF	TGTGCCAGCAGCCTTGGGCGTACTGTCACAGATACGCAGTATTTT
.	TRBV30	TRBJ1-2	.	CAWNFHGGYGYTF	TGTGCCTGGAACTTCCACGGGGGCTATGGCTACACCTTC
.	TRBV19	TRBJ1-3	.	CASSAGRVSGNTIYF	TGTGCCAGTAGTGCCGGCAGGGTGTCTGGAAACACCATATATTTT
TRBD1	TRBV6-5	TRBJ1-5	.	CASSDDRGNQPQHF	TGTGCCAGCAGCGACGACAGGGGCAATCAGCCCCAGCATTTT
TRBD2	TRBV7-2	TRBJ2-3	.	CASSLSYSSGTQYF	TGTGCCAGCAGCTTATCCTACAGTAGCGGGACGCAGTATTTT
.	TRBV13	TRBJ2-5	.	CASSSSWTSTETQYF	TGTGCCAGCAGCTCCAGTTGGACGTCCACAGAGACCCAGTACTTC
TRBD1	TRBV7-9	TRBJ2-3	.	CASSFSDRGPTDTQYF	TGTGCCAGCAGCTTCTCTGACAGGGGACCCACAGATACGCAGTATTTT
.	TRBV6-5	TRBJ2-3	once	CASSYGGATDTQYF	TGTGCCAGCAGTTACGGGGGGGCCACAGATACGCAGTATTTT
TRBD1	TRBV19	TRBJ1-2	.	CASRPGQGVGGYTF	TGTGCCAGTAGGCCGGGACAGGGGGTTGGCGGCTACACCTTC
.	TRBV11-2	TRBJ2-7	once	CASSRAGGGHYEQYF	TGTGCCAGCAGCCGGGCCGGCGGCGGGCACTACGAGCAGTACTTC
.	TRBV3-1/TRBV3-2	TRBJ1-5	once	CASSQGGYSNQPQHF	TGTGCCAGCAGCCAAGGGGGTTATAGCAATCAGCCCCAGCATTTT
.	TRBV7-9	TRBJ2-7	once	CASSLTGGYSYEQYF	TGTGCCAGCAGCTTAACTGGGGGCTACTCCTACGAGCAGTACTTC
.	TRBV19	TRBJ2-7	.	CASSMAGQTFYEQYF	TGTGCCAGTAGTATGGCGGGACAGACCTTCTACGAGCAGTACTTC
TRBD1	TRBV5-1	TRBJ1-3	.	CASSLGQGAPGNTIYF	TGCGCCAGCAGCTTGGGACAGGGGGCGCCGGGAAACACCATATATTTT
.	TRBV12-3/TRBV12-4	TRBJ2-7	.	CASKVRPNEQYF	TGTGCCAGCAAAGTTAGACCCAACGAGCAGTACTTC
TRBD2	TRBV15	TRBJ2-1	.	CATSSETSGYNEQFF	TGTGCCACCAGCAGTGAGACTAGCGGCTACAATGAGCAGTTCTTC
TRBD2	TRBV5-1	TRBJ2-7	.	CASSLTAGGKREQYF	TGCGCCAGCAGCTTGACAGCGGGGGGGAAACGCGAGCAGTACTTC
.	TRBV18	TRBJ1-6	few	CASSPLGQNNSPLHF	TGTGCCAGCTCACCCCTCGGACAGAATAATTCACCCCTCCACTTT
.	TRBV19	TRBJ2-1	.	CASSSLPLSYNEQFF	TGTGCCAGTAGTAGTTTACCACTCTCCTACAATGAGCAGTTCTTC
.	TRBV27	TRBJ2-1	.	CASSLSGASYNEQFF	TGTGCCAGCAGTTTATCCGGGGCCTCCTACAATGAGCAGTTCTTC
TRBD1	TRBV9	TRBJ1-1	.	CASSGGQGKAFF	TGTGCCAGCAGCGGGGGACAGGGGAAAGCTTTCTTT
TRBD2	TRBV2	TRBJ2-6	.	CASSGTSGLGSGANVLTF	TGTGCCAGCAGCGGTACTAGCGGCCTCGGCTCTGGGGCCAACGTCCTGACTTTC
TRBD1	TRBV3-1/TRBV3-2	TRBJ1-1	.	CASSQGARGLGNTEAFF	TGTGCCAGCAGCCAAGGGGCCAGGGGGCTCGGGAACACTGAAGCTTTCTTT
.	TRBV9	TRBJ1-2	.	CASSFPGKGYTF	TGTGCCAGCAGCTTTCCTGGTAAAGGCTACACCTTC
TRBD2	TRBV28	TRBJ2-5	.	CASTVILAGGETQYF	TGTGCCAGCACGGTCATCCTAGCGGGGGGGGAGACCCAGTACTTC
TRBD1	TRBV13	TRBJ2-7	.	CASSFSGTGGIYEQYF	TGTGCCAGCAGCTTCTCCGGGACAGGGGGTATCTACGAGCAGTACTTC
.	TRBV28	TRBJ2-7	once	CASSTGTLAYEQYF	TGTGCCAGCAGCACCGGGACACTTGCCTACGAGCAGTACTTC
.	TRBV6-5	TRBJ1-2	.	CASSRSTGGYTF	TGTGCCAGCAGTCGTTCCACGGGTGGCTACACCTTC
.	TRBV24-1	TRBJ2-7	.	CATSDFVRGSYEQYF	TGTGCCACCAGTGATTTTGTAAGGGGCTCATACGAGCAGTACTTC